This T cell receptor beta chain appears in the sequencing data of a study of beta chain features in type 1 diabetes. Study outcomes and limitations: Type 1 diabetes patients had moderately but significantly shorter TCRB CDR3s in all four CD4+ subsets.

Every participating donor gave one draw, a heparinised blood sample averaging roughly 100 mL. Germline V lookup: CDR1 SGHRS, CDR2 YFSETQ. This CDR3 region has 14 residues. The ends lost 4 bases at V and 5 bases at J; junction bases unmatched: 7. This clone turned up a few times. Antigen specificity is unknown. TCRB transcripts that were expressed got sequenced, as all of the isolated RNA had been reverse transcribed. Sequencing was performed with immunoSEQ multiplex PCR; in TCRdb, only in-frame clones are kept and a portion is missing. The sample holds about 130,000 clones, around a tenth seen once. Input material: central memory CD4+ T cells from blood. The sequence derives from a man in his late teens or twenties in good health. The chain uses TRBV5-1 and TRBJ2-5; TRBD1 matches 8 bases. The CDR3 region is CASSVYRGEETQYF. The CDR3 DNA reads as TGCGCCAGCAGCGTATACAGGGGGGAGGAGACCCAGTACTTC.